This T cell receptor beta chain is drawn from a study of CD8 T cells in Susac syndrome. Turning to the study itself: Blood was drawn from Susac syndrome patients while they were therapy-naive, on corticosteroids, or on intravenous immunoglobulin alone.

Germline V gene sequence: CDR1 GTSNPN, CDR2 SVGIG (reference sequence). V was pared by 0 bases and J by 3 bases, with 15 bases between. The CDR3 spans 16 residues. 0.5 to 1 ug RNA was reverse transcribed with random hexamers. Multiplex PCR with immunoSEQ amplified the TCR beta CDR3 across 54 Vbeta and 13 Jbeta. Using its own MiXCR run on the immunoSEQ multiplex PCR reads, TCRdb lists one record per CDR3 protein. The sample records approximately 190,000 distinct CDR3 sequences, 90% to 96% being singletons. The chain employs TRBV30 and TRBJ1-5, with a possible D match to TRBD1 (5 bases). This receptor was obtained from a human donor with Susac syndrome. The sample was CD4+ T cells from PBMCs. The CDR3 here is CAWSVRQGLNNQPQHF. CDR3 nucleotides: TGTGCCTGGAGTGTACGGCAGGGATTAAACAATCAGCCCCAGCATTTT.